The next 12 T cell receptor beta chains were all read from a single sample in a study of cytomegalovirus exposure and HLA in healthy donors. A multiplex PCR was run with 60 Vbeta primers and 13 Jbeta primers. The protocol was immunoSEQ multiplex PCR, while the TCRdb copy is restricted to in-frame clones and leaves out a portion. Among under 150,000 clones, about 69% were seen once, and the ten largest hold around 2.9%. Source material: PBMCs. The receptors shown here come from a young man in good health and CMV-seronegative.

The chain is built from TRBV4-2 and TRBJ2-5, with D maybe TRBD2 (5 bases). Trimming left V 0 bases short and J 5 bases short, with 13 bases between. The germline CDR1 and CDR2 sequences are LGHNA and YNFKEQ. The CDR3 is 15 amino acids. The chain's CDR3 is CASSQDLHGLETQYF. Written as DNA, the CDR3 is TGTGCCAGCAGCCAAGATCTACACGGACTTGAGACCCAGTACTTC.

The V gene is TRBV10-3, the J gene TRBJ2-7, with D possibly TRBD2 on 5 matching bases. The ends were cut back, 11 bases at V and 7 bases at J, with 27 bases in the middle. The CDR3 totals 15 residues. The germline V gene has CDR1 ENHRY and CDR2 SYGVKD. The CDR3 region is CAAEAAGGPNREQYF. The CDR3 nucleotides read TGTGCCGCCGAGGCGGCGGGCGGGCCCAATCGAGAGCAGTACTTC.

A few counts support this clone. The CDR3 sequence is CASSKDRRNEKLFF. The DNA for the CDR3 is TGTGCCAGCAGCAAAGACAGGCGAAATGAAAAACTGTTTTTT. The gene calls are TRBV5-6 and TRBJ1-4; possibly TRBD1 for D (6 bases). Trimming shortened V by 4 bases and J by 5 bases, and 12 bases separated the two germline ends. Germline V gives CDR1 SGHDT, CDR2 YYEEEE. The CDR3 totals 14 residues.

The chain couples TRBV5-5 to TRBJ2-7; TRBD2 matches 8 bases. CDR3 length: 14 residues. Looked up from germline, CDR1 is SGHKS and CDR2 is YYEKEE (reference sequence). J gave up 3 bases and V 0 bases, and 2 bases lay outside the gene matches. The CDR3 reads CASSLVSGDYEQYF. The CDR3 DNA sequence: TGTGCCAGCAGCTTGGTTAGCGGGGACTACGAGCAGTACTTC.

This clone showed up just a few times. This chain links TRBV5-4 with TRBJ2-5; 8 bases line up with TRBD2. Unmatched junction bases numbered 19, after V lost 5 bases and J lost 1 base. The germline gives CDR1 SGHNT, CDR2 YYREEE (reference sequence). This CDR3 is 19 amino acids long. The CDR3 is CASRRGGSTTGVTQETQYF. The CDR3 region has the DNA TGTGCCAGCAGGCGCGGGGGGTCAACAACAGGTGTCACCCAAGAGACCCAGTACTTC.

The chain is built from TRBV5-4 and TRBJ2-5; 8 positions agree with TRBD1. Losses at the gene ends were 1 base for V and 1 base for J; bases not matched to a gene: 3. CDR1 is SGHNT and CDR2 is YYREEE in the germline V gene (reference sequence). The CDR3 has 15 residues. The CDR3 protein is CASSLSGQGQETQYF. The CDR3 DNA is TGTGCCAGCAGCTTGAGCGGACAGGGCCAAGAGACCCAGTACTTC.

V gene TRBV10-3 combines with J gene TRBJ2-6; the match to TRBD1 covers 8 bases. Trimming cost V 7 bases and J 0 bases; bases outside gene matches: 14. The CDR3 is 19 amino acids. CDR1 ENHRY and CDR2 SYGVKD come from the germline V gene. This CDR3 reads CAITQSKGQELSGANVLTF. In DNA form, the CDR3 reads TGTGCCATCACCCAATCGAAGGGACAGGAGCTCTCTGGGGCCAACGTCCTGACTTTC.

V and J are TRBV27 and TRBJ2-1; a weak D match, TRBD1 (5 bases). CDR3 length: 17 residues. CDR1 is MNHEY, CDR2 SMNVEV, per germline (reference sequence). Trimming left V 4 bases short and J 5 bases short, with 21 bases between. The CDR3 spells CASSSLLRENTDNEQFF. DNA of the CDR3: TGTGCCAGCAGTTCGCTACTCAGGGAAAATACGGACAATGAGCAGTTCTTC.

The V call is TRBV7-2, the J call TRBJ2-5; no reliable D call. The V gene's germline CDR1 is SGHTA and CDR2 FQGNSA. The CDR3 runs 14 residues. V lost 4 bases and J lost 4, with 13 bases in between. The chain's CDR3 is CASSSRMVRETQYF. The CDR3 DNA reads TGTGCCAGCAGCTCCAGGATGGTACGAGAGACCCAGTACTTC.

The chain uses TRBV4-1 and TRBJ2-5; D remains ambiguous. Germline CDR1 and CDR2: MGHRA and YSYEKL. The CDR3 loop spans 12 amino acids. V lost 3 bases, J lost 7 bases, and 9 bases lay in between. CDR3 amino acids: CASSQGEATQYF. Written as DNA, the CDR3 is TGCGCCAGCAGCCAGGGTGAGGCGACCCAGTACTTC.

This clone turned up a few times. CDR3 residues: CAWTVEPKRAYGYTF. The CDR3 DNA reads as TGTGCCTGGACTGTAGAACCTAAGCGTGCCTATGGCTACACCTTC. This chain connects TRBV30 to TRBJ1-2; D not certain. The germline V gene encodes CDR1 GTSNPN and CDR2 SVGIG (reference sequence). Trimming removed 4 bases from V and 4 bases from J, with 19 bases in between. CDR3 length: 15 amino acids.

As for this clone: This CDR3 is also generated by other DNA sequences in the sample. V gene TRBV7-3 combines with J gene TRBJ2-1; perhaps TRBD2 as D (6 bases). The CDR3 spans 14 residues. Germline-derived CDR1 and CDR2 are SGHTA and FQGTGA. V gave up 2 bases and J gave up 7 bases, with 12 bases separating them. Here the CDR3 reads CASSLLSGDNEQFF. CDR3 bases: TGTGCCAGCAGCTTACTTAGCGGCGATAATGAGCAGTTCTTC.